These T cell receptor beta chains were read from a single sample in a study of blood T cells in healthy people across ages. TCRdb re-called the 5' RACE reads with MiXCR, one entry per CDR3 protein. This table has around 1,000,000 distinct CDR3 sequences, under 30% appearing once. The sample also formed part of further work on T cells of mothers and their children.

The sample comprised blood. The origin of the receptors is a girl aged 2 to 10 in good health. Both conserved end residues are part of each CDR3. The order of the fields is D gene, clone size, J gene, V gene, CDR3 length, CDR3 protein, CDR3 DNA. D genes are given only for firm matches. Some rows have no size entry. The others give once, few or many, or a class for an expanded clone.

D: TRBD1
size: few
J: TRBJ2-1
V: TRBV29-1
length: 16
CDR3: CSARQGGLETGNEQFF
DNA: TGCAGCGCTCGACAGGGGGGCCTCGAGACGGGTAATGAGCAGTTCTTC

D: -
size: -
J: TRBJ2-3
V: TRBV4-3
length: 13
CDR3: CASSQDLPDTQYF
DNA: TGCGCCAGCAGCCAAGACCTGCCCGATACGCAGTATTTT

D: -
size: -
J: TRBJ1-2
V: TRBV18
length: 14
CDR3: CASSPPQRDYGYTF
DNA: TGTGCCAGCTCACCACCTCAGAGGGACTATGGCTACACCTTC

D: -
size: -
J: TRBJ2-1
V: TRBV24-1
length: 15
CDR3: CASDSGESSYNEQFF
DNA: TGTGCCTCAGACTCGGGGGAGAGCTCCTACAATGAGCAGTTCTTC

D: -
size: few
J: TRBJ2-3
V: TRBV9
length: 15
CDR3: CASSVQPGPTDTQYF
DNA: TGTGCCAGCAGCGTTCAGCCAGGACCCACAGATACGCAGTATTTT

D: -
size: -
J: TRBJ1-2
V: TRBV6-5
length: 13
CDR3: CASTKHQGNGYTF
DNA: TGTGCCAGCACCAAACACCAGGGAAATGGCTACACCTTC

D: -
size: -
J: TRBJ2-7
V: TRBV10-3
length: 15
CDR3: CAISESKGAGGEQYF
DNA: TGTGCCATCAGTGAGAGTAAGGGGGCCGGGGGCGAGCAGTACTTC

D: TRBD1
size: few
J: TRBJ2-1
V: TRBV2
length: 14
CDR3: CADGWGQGTGEQFF
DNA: TGTGCCGACGGGTGGGGACAGGGGACGGGAGAGCAGTTCTTC

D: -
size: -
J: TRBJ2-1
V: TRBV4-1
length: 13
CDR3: CASSQELAPEQFF
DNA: TGCGCCAGCAGCCAAGAGTTAGCTCCTGAGCAGTTCTTC

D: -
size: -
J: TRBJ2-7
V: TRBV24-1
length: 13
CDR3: CATRDSGSYEQYF
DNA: TGTGCCACCAGGGACAGCGGGTCCTACGAGCAGTACTTC

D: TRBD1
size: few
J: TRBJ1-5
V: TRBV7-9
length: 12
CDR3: CASGQGEQPQHF
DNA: TGTGCCAGCGGACAGGGCGAACAGCCCCAGCATTTT

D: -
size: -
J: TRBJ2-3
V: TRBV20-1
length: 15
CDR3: CSARDRTKRGDTQYF
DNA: TGCAGTGCTAGAGATCGGACGAAACGGGGAGATACGCAGTATTTT

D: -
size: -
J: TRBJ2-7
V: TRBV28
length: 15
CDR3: CASSLVEGGTYEQYF
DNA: TGTGCCAGCAGTTTAGTGGAGGGGGGCACCTACGAGCAGTACTTT

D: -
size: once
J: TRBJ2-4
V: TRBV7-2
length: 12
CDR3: CASSSDRNIQYF
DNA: TGTGCCAGCAGCTCCGACAGAAACATTCAGTACTTC

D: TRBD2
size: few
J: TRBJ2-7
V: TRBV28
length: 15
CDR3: CASSLQAGDSYEQYF
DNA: TGTGCCAGCAGTTTACAAGCGGGAGACAGCTACGAGCAGTACTTC

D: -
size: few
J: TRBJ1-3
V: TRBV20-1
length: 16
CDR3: CSASSRDVHSGNTIYF
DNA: TGCAGTGCTAGCTCCCGGGACGTACACTCTGGAAACACCATATATTTT

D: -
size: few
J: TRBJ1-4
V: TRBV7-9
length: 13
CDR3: CASSSLGFEKLFF
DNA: TGTGCCAGCAGCTCCTTAGGGTTCGAAAAACTGTTTTTT

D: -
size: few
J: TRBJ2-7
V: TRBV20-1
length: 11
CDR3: CSAWTAYEQYF
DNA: TGCAGTGCTTGGACGGCCTACGAGCAGTACTTC

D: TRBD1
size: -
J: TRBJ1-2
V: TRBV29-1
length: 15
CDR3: CSVYPLGQAHYGYTF
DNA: TGCAGCGTCTACCCCCTAGGACAGGCGCACTATGGCTACACCTTC

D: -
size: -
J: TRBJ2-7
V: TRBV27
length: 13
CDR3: CASSETGAYEQYF
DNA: TGTGCCAGCAGTGAAACAGGAGCCTACGAGCAGTACTTC

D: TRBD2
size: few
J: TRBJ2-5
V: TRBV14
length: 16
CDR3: CASSQGGPGRAETQYF
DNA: TGTGCCAGCAGCCAAGGAGGGCCCGGGAGGGCCGAGACCCAGTACTTC

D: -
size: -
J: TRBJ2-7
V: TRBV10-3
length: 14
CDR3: CAIRRVLSSYEQYF
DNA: TGTGCCATCAGGCGGGTACTAAGCTCCTACGAGCAGTACTTC

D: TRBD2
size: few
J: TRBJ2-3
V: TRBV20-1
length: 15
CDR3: CSATALAGVSDTQYF
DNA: TGCAGTGCTACCGCCCTCGCGGGAGTAAGTGATACGCAGTATTTT

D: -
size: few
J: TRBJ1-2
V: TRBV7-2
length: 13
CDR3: CASSLSSDYGYTF
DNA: TGTGCCAGCAGCTTATCCTCTGACTATGGCTACACCTTC

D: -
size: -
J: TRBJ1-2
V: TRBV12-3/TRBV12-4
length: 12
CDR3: CASSPGWDGYTF
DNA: TGTGCCAGCAGCCCGGGTTGGGATGGCTACACCTTC

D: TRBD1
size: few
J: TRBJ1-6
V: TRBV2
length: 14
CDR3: CASKRRGYNSPLHF
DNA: TGTGCCAGCAAGCGCAGGGGGTATAATTCACCCCTCCACTTT

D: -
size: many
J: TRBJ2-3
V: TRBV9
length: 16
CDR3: CASKRPSGAEADTQYF
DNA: TGTGCCAGCAAGAGACCCTCAGGGGCCGAGGCAGATACGCAGTATTTT

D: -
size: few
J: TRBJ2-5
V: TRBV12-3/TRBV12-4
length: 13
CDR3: CASSFEGPKTQYF
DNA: TGTGCCAGCAGTTTCGAAGGGCCGAAGACCCAGTACTTC

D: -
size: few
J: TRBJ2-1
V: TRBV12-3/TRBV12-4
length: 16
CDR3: CASSLSGVAGHSEQFF
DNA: TGTGCCAGCAGTTTATCGGGGGTAGCTGGACACAGTGAGCAGTTCTTC

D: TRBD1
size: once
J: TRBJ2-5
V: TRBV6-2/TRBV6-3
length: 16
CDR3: CASREPSGQGVETQYF
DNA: TGTGCCAGCAGAGAACCCTCGGGACAGGGTGTGGAGACCCAGTACTTC

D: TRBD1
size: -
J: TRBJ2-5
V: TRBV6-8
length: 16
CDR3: CASSSDRGFLWETQYF
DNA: TGTGCCAGCAGTTCGGACAGGGGCTTCCTTTGGGAGACCCAGTACTTC

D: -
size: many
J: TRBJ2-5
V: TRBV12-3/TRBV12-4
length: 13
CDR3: CASSTDRQETQYF
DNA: TGTGCCAGCAGTACTGACAGACAAGAGACCCAGTACTTC

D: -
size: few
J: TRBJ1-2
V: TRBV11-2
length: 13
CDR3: CASSLGFEDNYTF
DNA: TGTGCCAGCAGCTTAGGGTTCGAGGACAACTACACCTTC

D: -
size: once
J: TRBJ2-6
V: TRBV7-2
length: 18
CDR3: CASSLAGQGFSGANVLTF
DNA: TGTGCCAGCAGCCTAGCGGGACAGGGGTTCTCTGGGGCCAACGTCCTGACTTTC

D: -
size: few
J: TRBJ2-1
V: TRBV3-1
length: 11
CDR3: CASSARNEQFF
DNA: TGTGCCAGCAGCGCCCGTAATGAGCAGTTCTTC

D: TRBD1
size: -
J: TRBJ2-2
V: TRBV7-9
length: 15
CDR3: CASSKDRGRAGELFF
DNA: TGTGCCAGCAGCAAAGACAGGGGGCGGGCCGGGGAGCTGTTTTTT

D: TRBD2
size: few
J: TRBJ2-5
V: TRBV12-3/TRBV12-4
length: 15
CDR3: CASSLSSGSLETQYF
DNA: TGTGCCAGCAGTTTAAGTAGCGGGAGTTTGGAGACCCAGTACTTC

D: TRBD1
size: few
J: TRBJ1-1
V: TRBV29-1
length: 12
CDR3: CSGTTGATEAFF
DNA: TGCAGCGGGACCACAGGGGCCACTGAAGCTTTCTTT

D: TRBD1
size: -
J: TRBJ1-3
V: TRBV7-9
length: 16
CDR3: CASSPSTGEPGNTIYF
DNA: TGTGCCAGCAGCCCCTCCACAGGGGAACCTGGAAACACCATATATTTT

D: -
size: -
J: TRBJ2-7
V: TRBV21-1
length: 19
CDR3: CASSKDRLGDQMYKYEQYF
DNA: TGTGCCAGCAGCAAAGATCGTTTAGGGGACCAAATGTACAAATACGAGCAGTACTTC

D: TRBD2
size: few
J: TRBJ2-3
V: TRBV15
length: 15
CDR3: CATSPTSGATDTQYF
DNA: TGTGCCACCAGCCCGACTAGCGGGGCCACAGATACGCAGTATTTT

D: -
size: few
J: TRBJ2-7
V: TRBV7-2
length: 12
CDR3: CACSLGSYEQYF
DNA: TGTGCCTGCAGCTTAGGATCCTACGAGCAGTACTTC

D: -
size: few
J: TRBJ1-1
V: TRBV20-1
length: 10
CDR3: CSAQNTEAFF
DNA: TGCAGTGCTCAGAACACTGAAGCTTTCTTT

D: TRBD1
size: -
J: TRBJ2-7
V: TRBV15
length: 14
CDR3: CATSRRDRPYEQYF
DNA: TGTGCCACCAGCCGCCGGGACAGACCCTACGAGCAGTACTTC

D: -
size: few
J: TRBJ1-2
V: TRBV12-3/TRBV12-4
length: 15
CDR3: CASSQAGAGNYGYTF
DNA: TGTGCCAGCAGTCAGGCAGGAGCCGGGAACTATGGCTACACCTTC

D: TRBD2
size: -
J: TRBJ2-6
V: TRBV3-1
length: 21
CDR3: CASSQDHTPGEGESGANVLTF
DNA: TGTGCCAGCAGCCAAGATCACACGCCTGGGGAGGGAGAATCTGGGGCCAACGTCCTGACTTTC

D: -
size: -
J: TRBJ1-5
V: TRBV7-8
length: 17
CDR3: CASSLDSTVIRFQPQHF
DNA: TGTGCCAGCAGCTTAGACTCGACAGTAATAAGATTTCAGCCCCAGCATTTT

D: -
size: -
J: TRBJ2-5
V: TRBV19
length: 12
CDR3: CAAGPAVETQYF
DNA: TGTGCCGCGGGGCCAGCTGTAGAGACCCAGTACTTC

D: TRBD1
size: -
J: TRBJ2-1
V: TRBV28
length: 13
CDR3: CASGTGYGNEQFF
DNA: TGTGCCAGCGGGACAGGGTATGGCAATGAGCAGTTCTTC

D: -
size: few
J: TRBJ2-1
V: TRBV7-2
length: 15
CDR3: CASSPMASAYNEQFF
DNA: TGTGCCAGCAGCCCAATGGCTAGCGCCTACAATGAGCAGTTCTTC

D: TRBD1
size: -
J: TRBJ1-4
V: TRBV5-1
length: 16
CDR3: CASSFEPGGRGEKLFF
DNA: TGCGCCAGCAGCTTCGAACCAGGGGGCAGGGGTGAAAAACTGTTTTTT

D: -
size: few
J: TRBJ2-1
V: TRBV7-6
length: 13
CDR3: CASSLVFGNEQFF
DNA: TGTGCCAGCAGCTTAGTGTTCGGCAATGAGCAGTTCTTC

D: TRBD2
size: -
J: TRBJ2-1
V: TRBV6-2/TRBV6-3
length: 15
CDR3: CASSPLLAGGNEQFF
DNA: TGTGCCAGCAGTCCCCTACTAGCGGGGGGCAATGAGCAGTTCTTC

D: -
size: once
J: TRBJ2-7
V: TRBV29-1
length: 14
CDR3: CSVGPQGGGYEQYF
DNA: TGCAGCGTTGGCCCCCAGGGGGGGGGCTACGAGCAGTACTTC

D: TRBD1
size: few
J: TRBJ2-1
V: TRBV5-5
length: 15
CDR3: CASSLYGTGVIEQFF
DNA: TGTGCCAGCAGCTTGTACGGGACAGGGGTTATTGAGCAGTTCTTC

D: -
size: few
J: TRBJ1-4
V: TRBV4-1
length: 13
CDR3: CASSHQGFEKLFF
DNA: TGCGCCAGCAGCCACCAGGGTTTCGAAAAACTGTTTTTT

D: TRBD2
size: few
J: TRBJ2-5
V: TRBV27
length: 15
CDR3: CASSPLPSGQETQYF
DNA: TGTGCCAGCAGTCCATTACCTAGCGGACAAGAGACCCAGTACTTC

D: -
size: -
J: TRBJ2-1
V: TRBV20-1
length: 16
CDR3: CSARDHRTVPYNEQFF
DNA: TGCAGTGCTAGAGACCACAGGACGGTTCCTTACAATGAGCAGTTCTTC

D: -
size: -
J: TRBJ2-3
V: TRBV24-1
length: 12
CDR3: CATGTVEDTQYF
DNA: TGTGCCACCGGAACGGTAGAGGATACGCAGTATTTT